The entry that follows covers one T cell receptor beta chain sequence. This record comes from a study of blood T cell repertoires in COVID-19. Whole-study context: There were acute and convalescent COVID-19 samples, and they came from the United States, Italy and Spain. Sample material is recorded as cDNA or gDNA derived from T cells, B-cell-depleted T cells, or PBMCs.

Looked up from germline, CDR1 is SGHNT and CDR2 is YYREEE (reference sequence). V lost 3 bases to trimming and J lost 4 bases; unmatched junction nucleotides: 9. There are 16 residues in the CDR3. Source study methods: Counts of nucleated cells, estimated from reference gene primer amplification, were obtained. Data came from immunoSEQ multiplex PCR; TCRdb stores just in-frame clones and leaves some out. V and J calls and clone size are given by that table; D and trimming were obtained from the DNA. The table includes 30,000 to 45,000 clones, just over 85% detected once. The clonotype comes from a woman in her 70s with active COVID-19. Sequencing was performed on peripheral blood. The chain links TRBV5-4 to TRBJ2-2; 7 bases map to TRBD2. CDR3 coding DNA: TGTGCCAGCAGCTCCCGACTAGCTGAGTCCACCGGGGAGCTGTTTTTT. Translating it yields CASSSRLAESTGELFF.